This T cell receptor beta chain comes out of a study of CD8+CD57+ T cells in acquired aplastic anemia. On the study more broadly: Recorded DNA amounts for sorted CD4+ and CD8+ cells had an average of around 3.5 ug. Healthy donor sequencing depth: some 10 million CD4+, about 12 million CD8+ reads.

Trimming cost V 0 bases and J 5 bases, with 16 bases left between them. Per germline, CDR1 LGHNA and CDR2 YSLEER. The CDR3 contains 16 residues. Investigators profiled TCR beta VDJ and CDR3 from genomic DNA template. TCRdb redid the calling of the reads with MiXCR, one entry per CDR3 protein. The sample yields 90,000 to 120,000 distinct CDR3 sequences, approximately 48% seen once. This clonotype was counted many times. What it recognizes is unknown. Study outcomes and limitations: Approximately 29 was the count of CD8+ CDR3 sequences that patients shared with controls. With respect to CD8+ Simpson's diversity, patients and controls did not differ significantly.

Sequences were obtained from sorted CD4+, CD8+, or CD8+CD57+ T cells (not recorded which) from PBMCs. The receptor comes from a human donor in good health, serving as a control. This sequence joins TRBV4-3 and TRBJ2-5; D perhaps matches TRBD2 (5 bases). CDR3 protein: CASSQETGKGGETQYF. The CDR3 DNA follows: TGCGCCAGCAGCCAAGAAACTGGCAAGGGCGGGGAGACCCAGTACTTC.